Below are 14 T cell receptor beta chains sequenced from a single sample in a study of blood T cell repertoires in COVID-19. Repertoires were generated with immunoSEQ multiplex PCR, while TCRdb's copy carries only in-frame clones and drops some. The sample gives approximately 150,000 clones, approximately 83% of which show up once; approximately 11% is in the top ten. Sequencing was done on a sample of peripheral blood. All receptors come from a man between 65 and 85 years old with active or convalescent COVID-19.

The table lists this clone with a count of one. This sequence joins TRBV11-1 and TRBJ2-7, with 7 bases matching TRBD1. Germline-derived CDR1 and CDR2 are SGHAT and FQDESV (reference sequence). The CDR3 spans 14 residues. V was clipped by 1 base and J by 3 bases; unmatched bases: 3. CDR3 nucleotides: TGTGCCAGCAGCTTAGAAGCAGGGGGCTACGAGCAGTACTTC. This gives the protein CASSLEAGGYEQYF.

The J gene is TRBJ1-2, the V gene TRBV10-3; no definite D call. Germline CDR1 and CDR2: ENHRY and SYGVKD. Trimming pared 3 bases from V and 1 base from J, leaving 15 bases between. The CDR3 has 16 amino acids. The CDR3 nucleotides read TGTGCCATCAGTGATAGAGGGCGGAAGGATAACTATGGCTACACCTTC. Translation gives CAISDRGRKDNYGYTF.

V gene TRBV12-5 combines with J gene TRBJ2-5, with D possibly being TRBD2 (5 bases). The CDR3 loop spans 13 amino acids. V shed 7 bases and J shed 3 bases, with 12 bases lying between them. The germline V gene encodes CDR1 LGHNT and CDR2 FRNRAP. CDR3 protein: CASAMSGEETQYF. The CDR3 region has the DNA TGTGCTAGTGCCATGTCCGGGGAAGAGACCCAGTACTTC.

The chain carries TRBV7-3 and TRBJ2-1, with 7 nucleotides matching TRBD2. Germline V CDR1 and CDR2: SGHTA, FQGTGA. The CDR3 consists of 15 residues. The ends lost 1 base at V and 2 bases at J; junction bases unmatched: 2. DNA for the CDR3: TGTGCCAGCAGCTTAAAGGGAGGGACCTACAATGAGCAGTTCTTC. The encoded protein is CASSLKGGTYNEQFF.

The genes are TRBV5-8 and TRBJ1-1; tentative D call: TRBD1 (5 bases). Germline-derived CDR1 and CDR2 are SGHTS and YDEGEE. V dropped 10 bases and J dropped 0 bases, with 13 bases sitting between them. This CDR3 is 13 amino acids long. The chain's CDR3 is CAGGTGMNTEAFF. DNA of the CDR3: TGTGCCGGGGGGACGGGTATGAACACTGAAGCTTTCTTT.

Only a few counts were recorded for this clone. This chain connects TRBV18 to TRBJ2-7; 9 bases match TRBD1. This CDR3 spans 15 amino acids. J gave up 6 bases and V 5 bases, and 11 bases lay outside the gene matches. CDR1 KGHSH and CDR2 LQKENI come from the germline V gene. CDR3 sequence reads: CASSFTGTGMGEQYF. The CDR3 nucleotides are TGTGCCAGCTCATTCACGGGGACAGGGATGGGCGAGCAGTACTTC.

The chain employs TRBV4-3 and TRBJ1-5, with D possibly being TRBD1 (6 bases). V lost 0 bases and J lost 8, with 14 bases in between. The CDR3 loop spans 15 amino acids. Germline-derived CDR1 and CDR2 are LGHNA and YSLEER. CDR3 nucleotides: TGCGCCAGCAGCCAAGATCGGACAGACAAAAAGCCCCAGCATTTT. Translating gives CASSQDRTDKKPQHF.

The rearrangement uses TRBV7-2 and TRBJ1-1; 7 bases agree with TRBD1. CDR1 SGHTA and CDR2 FQGNSA come from the germline V gene. The CDR3 has 16 residues. J gave up 0 bases and V 6 bases, and 10 bases lay outside the gene matches. The CDR3: CASRLKGQTLNTEAFF. CDR3 nucleotide sequence: TGTGCCAGCAGGTTAAAGGGACAGACCTTGAACACTGAAGCTTTCTTT.

The count of this clone is one. This chain uses TRBV18 with TRBJ2-7, with 7 bases lining up with TRBD1. After removal of 6 bases from V and 2 bases from J, the junction contained 10 bases not matched to a gene. Per germline, CDR1 KGHSH and CDR2 LQKENI. CDR3 length: 15 amino acids. The DNA for the CDR3 is TGTGCCAGCTCCCCTCCGGGACAGTTGACCTACGAGCAGTACTTC. Translating it yields CASSPPGQLTYEQYF.

The chain links TRBV14 to TRBJ1-2, with D possibly being TRBD1 (6 bases). The V end was cut by 1 base, the J end by 8 bases, with 20 bases between. The germline CDR1 and CDR2 sequences are SGHDN and FVKESK. CDR3 size: 16 residues. The CDR3: CASSQAGGPRARGYTF. Written as DNA, the CDR3 is TGTGCCAGCAGCCAAGCGGGGGGGCCCCGGGCGAGGGGCTACACCTTC.

This chain links TRBV5-8 with TRBJ1-3; D is unclear. Germline V lookup: CDR1 SGHTS, CDR2 YDEGEE. V lost 5 bases and J lost 0, with 21 bases in between. CDR3 length equals 18 residues. The DNA of the CDR3 is TGTGCCAGCAGTTCCGGGTCCCACAAAGCCTTCTCTGGAAACACCATATATTTT. Translation: CASSSGSHKAFSGNTIYF.

On this clone: In the same sample, other DNA sequences code for this CDR3. The V call is TRBV9, the J call TRBJ2-2; D gene unclear. V was trimmed by 0 bases and J by 1 base, leaving 4 bases between them. The CDR3 has 14 amino acids. CDR1 is SGDLS and CDR2 is YYNGEE in the germline V gene. This CDR3 is CASSVAVNTGELFF. The CDR3 DNA is TGTGCCAGCAGCGTAGCAGTGAACACCGGGGAGCTGTTTTTT.

J is TRBJ2-2 and V is TRBV6-5; 9 bases align to TRBD2. Germline V CDR1 and CDR2: MNHEY, SVGAGI. Unmatched junction bases numbered 7, after V lost 7 bases and J lost 7 bases. CDR3 length: 14 residues. CDR3 sequence: CASKGGRAVGELFF. The CDR3 DNA follows: TGTGCCAGCAAGGGCGGGAGGGCCGTCGGGGAGCTGTTTTTT.

The V gene is TRBV18, the J gene TRBJ2-5; 10 bases are shared with TRBD1. The CDR3 runs 15 residues. In germline, CDR1 is KGHSH, CDR2 LQKENI. After removal of 6 bases from V and 2 bases from J, the junction contained 6 bases not matched to a gene. Here the CDR3 DNA reads TGTGCCAGCTCGAGGGGGACAGGGGCACAAGAGACCCAGTACTTC. Its translation is CASSRGTGAQETQYF.